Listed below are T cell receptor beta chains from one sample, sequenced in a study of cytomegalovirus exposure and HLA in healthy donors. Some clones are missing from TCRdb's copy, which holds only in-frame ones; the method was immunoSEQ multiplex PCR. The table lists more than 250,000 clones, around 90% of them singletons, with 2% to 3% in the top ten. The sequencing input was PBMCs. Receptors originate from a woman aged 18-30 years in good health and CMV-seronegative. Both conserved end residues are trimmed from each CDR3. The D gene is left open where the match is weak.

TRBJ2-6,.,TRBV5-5,ASSIISGANVLT
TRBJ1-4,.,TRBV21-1,ASSSDPSTASDWVRF
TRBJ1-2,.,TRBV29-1,SVQRDTNYGYT
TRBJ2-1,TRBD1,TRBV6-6,ASSYGTGNNEQF
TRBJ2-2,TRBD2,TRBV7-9,ASSPRLAPGELF
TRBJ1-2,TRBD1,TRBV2,ASSRIGTGRYGYT
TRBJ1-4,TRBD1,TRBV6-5,ASSSTGGAWEKLF
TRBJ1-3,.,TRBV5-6,ASTPGVGNTIY
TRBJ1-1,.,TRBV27,ASSLSGEGAEAF
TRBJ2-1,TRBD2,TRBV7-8,ASSLDRGGLSHEQF
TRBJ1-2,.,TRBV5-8,ASSPALQGGYGYT
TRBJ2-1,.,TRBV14,ASSQRPSSYNEQF
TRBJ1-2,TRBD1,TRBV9,ASGSGDRGDYGYT
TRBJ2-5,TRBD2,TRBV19,ASSHGTSGGFQETQY
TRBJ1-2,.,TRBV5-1,ASSQGTETFYGYT
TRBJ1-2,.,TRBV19,ASSIEPGRGYT
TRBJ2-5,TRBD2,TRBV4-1,ASSGRWTSRETQY
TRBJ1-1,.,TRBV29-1,SVEDYQGTEAF
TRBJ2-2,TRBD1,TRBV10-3,AIRGQITGELF
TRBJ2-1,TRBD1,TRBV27,ASRPGQWNEQF
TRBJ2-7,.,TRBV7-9,ASSLGLRQTDYEQY